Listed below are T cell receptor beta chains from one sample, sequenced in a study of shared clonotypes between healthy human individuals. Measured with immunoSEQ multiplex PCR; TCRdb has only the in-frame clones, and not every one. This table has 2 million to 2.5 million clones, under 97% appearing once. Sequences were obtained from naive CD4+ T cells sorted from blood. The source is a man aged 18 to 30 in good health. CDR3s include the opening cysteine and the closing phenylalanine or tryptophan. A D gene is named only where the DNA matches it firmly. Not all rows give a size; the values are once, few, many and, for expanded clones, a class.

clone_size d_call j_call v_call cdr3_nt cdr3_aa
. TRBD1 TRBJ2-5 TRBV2 TGTGCCAGCGGCAGGGGACAGGGAGAGACCCAGTACTTC CASGRGQGETQYF
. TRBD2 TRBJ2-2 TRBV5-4 TGTGCCAGCAGCTTGGATAGGACGCGGGGGTACGGGGAGCTGTTTTTT CASSLDRTRGYGELFF
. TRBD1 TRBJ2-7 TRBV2 TGTGCCAGCAGGGGACAGGGGATGGACGAGCAGTACTTC CASRGQGMDEQYF
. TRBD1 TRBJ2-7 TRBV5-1 TGCGCCAGCAGCTTGGAAGGACAGGGAAATAATGGGCAGTACTTC CASSLEGQGNNGQYF
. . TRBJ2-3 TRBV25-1 TGTGCCAGCACGCGGGGGCTCACAGATACGCAGTATTTT CASTRGLTDTQYF
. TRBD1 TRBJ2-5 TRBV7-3 TGTGCCAGCAGCTGGACAGGGGGCGAGACCCAGTACTTC CASSWTGGETQYF
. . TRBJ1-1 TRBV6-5 TGTGCCAGCAGTTCAGATGGGGTGAACACTGAAGCTTTCTTT CASSSDGVNTEAFF
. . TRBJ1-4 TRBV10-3 TGTGCCATCAACACGGGGCCTAATGAAAAACTGTTTTTT CAINTGPNEKLFF
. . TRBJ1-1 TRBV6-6 TGTGCCAGCAGTACCCGAAACAGGGATCTGGGTGAAGCTTTCTTT CASSTRNRDLGEAFF
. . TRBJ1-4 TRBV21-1 TGTGCCAGCACCAAGGGGGGGCGTACTAATGAAAAACTGTTTTTT CASTKGGRTNEKLFF
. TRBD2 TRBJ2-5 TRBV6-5 TGTGCCAGCACAGCGGGGCGGAGGGAGACCCAGTACTTC CASTAGRRETQYF
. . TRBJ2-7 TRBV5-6 TGTGCCAGCAGCTGGGGGAGCGACTACGAGCAGTACTTC CASSWGSDYEQYF
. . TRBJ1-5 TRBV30 TGTGCCTGGAGCCGAGTAACTAGCAATCAGCCCCAGCATTTT CAWSRVTSNQPQHF
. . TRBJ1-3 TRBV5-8 TGTGCCAGCAGCTTGGAGGCCAGCTCTGGAAACACCATATATTTT CASSLEASSGNTIYF
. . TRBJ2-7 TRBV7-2 TGTGCCAGCAGCTTAGGTACAGCCTCCTACGAGCAGTACTTC CASSLGTASYEQYF
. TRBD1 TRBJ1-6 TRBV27 TGTGCCAGCAGTAGGACAGGGGGTTATTCACCCCTCCACTTT CASSRTGGYSPLHF
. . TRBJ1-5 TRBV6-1 TGTGCCAGCAGTGTTGGGAACACCGTCAATCAGCCCCAGCATTTT CASSVGNTVNQPQHF
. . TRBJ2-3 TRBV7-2 TGTGCCAGCAGCCCTAAAGGGTCTGGGGGCACAGATACGCAGTATTTT CASSPKGSGGTDTQYF
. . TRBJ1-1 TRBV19 TGTGCCAGTAGACAGGATCGGAACACTGAAGCTTTCTTT CASRQDRNTEAFF
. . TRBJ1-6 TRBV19 TGTGCCAGTAGTAAGGCTCCGGGTAATTCACCCCTCCACTTT CASSKAPGNSPLHF
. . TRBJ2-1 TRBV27 TGTGCCAGCAGTTTTCTGTGGGCGAGGAGCTCCTACAATGAGCAGTTCTTC CASSFLWARSSYNEQFF
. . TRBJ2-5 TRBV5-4 TGTGCCAGCAGCTGGGACTGGCAAGAGACCCAGTACTTC CASSWDWQETQYF
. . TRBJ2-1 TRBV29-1 TGCAGCGTTGATGGTCAGGGTTCCTACAATGAGCAGTTCTTC CSVDGQGSYNEQFF
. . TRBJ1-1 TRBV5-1 TGCGCCAGCAGCTTGTCTCCCCGGATGAACACTGAAGCTTTCTTT CASSLSPRMNTEAFF
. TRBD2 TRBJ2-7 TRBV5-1 TGCGCCAGCAGCCACTCGACAGTAGCGGGGGGATACTACGAGCAGTACTTC CASSHSTVAGGYYEQYF
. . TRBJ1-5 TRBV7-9 TGTGCCAGCAGCTTCGATGTGGATCAGCCCCAGCATTTT CASSFDVDQPQHF
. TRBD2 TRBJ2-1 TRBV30 TGTGCCTGGACAGGACTAGCGTCCGAGCAGTTCTTC CAWTGLASEQFF
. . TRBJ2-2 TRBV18 TGTGCCAGCTCACCACCAGCCTCCGGGGAGCTGTTTTTT CASSPPASGELFF
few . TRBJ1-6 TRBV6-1 TGTGCCAGCAGTGAACGTCCAGGGCCTAATTCACCCCTCCACTTT CASSERPGPNSPLHF
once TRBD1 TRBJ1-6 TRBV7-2 TGTGCCAGCAGCTTAGGGGGGACAGGGGGCGCGGTACCCCTCCACTTT CASSLGGTGGAVPLHF
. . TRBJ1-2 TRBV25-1 TGTGCCAGCAGTGAATCCCCAGGGGTGGCCAACTATGGCTACACCTTC CASSESPGVANYGYTF
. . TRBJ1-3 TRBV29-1 TGCAGCGGGACTACGGGGGTCTCTGGAAACACCATATATTTT CSGTTGVSGNTIYF
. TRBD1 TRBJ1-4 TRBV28 TGTGCCAGTAGGACAGGGGGAGGCGAAAAACTGTTTTTT CASRTGGGEKLFF
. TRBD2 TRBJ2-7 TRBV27 TGTGCCAGCATGAGACTAGCGGACTCCTACGAGCAGTACTTC CASMRLADSYEQYF
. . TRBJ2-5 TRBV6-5 TGTGCCAGCAGTCCGAGACCTGGGACGACCCAGTACTTC CASSPRPGTTQYF
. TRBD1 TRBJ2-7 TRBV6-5 TGTGCCAGCAGCTACCGGGACAGGGGTTACGAGCAGTACTTC CASSYRDRGYEQYF
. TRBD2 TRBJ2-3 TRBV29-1 TGCAGCGTTGTGGATCGAGCGGGAGCGGTTAATGCGCAGTATTTT CSVVDRAGAVNAQYF
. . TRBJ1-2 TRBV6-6 TGTGCCAGCAGTTTACTTGGGGGCTATGGCTACACCTTC CASSLLGGYGYTF
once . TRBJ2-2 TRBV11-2 TGTGCCAGCAGCGCCCAGGGGGAGGGCACCGGGGAGCTGTTTTTT CASSAQGEGTGELFF
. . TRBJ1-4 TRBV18 TGTGCCCCTGGGCAGGGTTCTGAAAAACTGTTTTTT CAPGQGSEKLFF
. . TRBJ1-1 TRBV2 TGTGCCAGCAGGCTGCAGGGGACTGAAGCTTTCTTT CASRLQGTEAFF
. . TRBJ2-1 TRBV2 TGTGCCAGCAGTTTAGGCGATAGCTCCTACAATGAGCAGTTCTTC CASSLGDSSYNEQFF
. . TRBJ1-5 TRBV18 TGTGCCAGCTCACCACAGGGTGGAGCTCAGCCCCAGCATTTT CASSPQGGAQPQHF
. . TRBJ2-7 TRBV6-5 TGTGCCAGCAGTTATGGACTCACCGGCGAGCAGTACTTC CASSYGLTGEQYF
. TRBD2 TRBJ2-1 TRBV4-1 TGCGCCAGCAGCCAAGATCGCGGGGGGGCCGTTGAGCAGTTCTTC CASSQDRGGAVEQFF
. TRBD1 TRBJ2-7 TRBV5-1 TGCGCCAGCAGCGGGTGGACAGGGCTGATCCCCGAGCAGTACTTC CASSGWTGLIPEQYF
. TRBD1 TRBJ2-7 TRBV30 TGTGCCTGGAGTGTTGGGACAGGGGGTTCCTACGAGCAGTACTTC CAWSVGTGGSYEQYF
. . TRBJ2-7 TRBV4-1 TGCGCCAGCAGCCAACCAGACAGGCCCTACGAGCAGTACTTC CASSQPDRPYEQYF
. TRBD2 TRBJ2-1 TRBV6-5 TGTGCCAGCAGTTACGGGTTAGCGGGAGCCCCCAATGAGCAGTTCTTC CASSYGLAGAPNEQFF
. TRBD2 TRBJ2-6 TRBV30 TGTGCCTCCATAGCGGGGGCCTCCCGAGGGGCCAACGTCCTGACTTTC CASIAGASRGANVLTF
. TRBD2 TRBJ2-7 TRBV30 TGTGCCTGGAGTGTACTTTGGCGGGGGGCCTACGAGCAGTACTTC CAWSVLWRGAYEQYF
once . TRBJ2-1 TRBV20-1 TGCAGTGCGCCGGACAGCCCCGAGCAGTTCTTC CSAPDSPEQFF
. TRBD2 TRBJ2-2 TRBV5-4 TGTGCCAGCAGCCGCCGGCTAGCGGGAGCCCCGGGGGCCGGGGAGCTGTTTTTT CASSRRLAGAPGAGELFF
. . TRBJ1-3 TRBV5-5 TGTGCCAGCAGCTCTGGAGGGACTCCTGGAAACACCATATATTTT CASSSGGTPGNTIYF
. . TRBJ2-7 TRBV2 TGTGCCAGCAGTGGAAATGTTCGCGCAGGGTGGCACGAGCAGTACTTC CASSGNVRAGWHEQYF
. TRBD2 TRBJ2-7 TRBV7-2 TGTGCCAGCAGCGCCCTCCGGACTAGCGGGAGTATCTACGAGCAGTACTTC CASSALRTSGSIYEQYF
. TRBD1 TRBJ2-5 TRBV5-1 TGCGCCAGCAGCCCAAAGACAGGGGGGACCGGTGAGACCCAGTACTTC CASSPKTGGTGETQYF